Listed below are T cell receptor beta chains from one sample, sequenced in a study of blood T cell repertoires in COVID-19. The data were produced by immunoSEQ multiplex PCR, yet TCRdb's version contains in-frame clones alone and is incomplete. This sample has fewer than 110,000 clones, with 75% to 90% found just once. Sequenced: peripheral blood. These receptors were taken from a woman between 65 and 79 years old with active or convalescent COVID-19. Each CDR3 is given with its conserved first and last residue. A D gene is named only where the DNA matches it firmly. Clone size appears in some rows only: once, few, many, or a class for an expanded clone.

TGTGCCAGCAGTCCACCGGGACAGAGATCTAACTATGGCTACACCTTC | CASSPPGQRSNYGYTF | TRBJ1-2 | TRBV28 | TRBD1 | once
TGTGCCAGCAGCCTGGAGGGACAGGGGCCTCGGCCCCAGCATTTT | CASSLEGQGPRPQHF | TRBJ1-5 | TRBV4-2 | TRBD1 | -
TGTGCCTGGACGCCTCGTCCAGGACAGTTACTCCCCCGTAGCGCCGGGGAGCTGTTTTTT | CAWTPRPGQLLPRSAGELFF | TRBJ2-2 | TRBV30 | - | -
TGTGCCAGTAGTATTCTAGCGGGAGGGATCTACCAAGAGACCCAGTACTTC | CASSILAGGIYQETQYF | TRBJ2-5 | TRBV19 | TRBD2 | -
TGTGCCAGCAGCTTAGATCGAGGACAAGAGCAGTACTTC | CASSLDRGQEQYF | TRBJ2-7 | TRBV11-2 | - | -
TGCGCCAGCAGCGTAGGGGCAAGTCCCCTTGAAGCTTTCTTT | CASSVGASPLEAFF | TRBJ1-1 | TRBV5-1 | - | -
TGTGCCAGCAGCGCCGGGACTAGCGGGAGGGCCAATGAGCAGTTCTTC | CASSAGTSGRANEQFF | TRBJ2-1 | TRBV7-8 | TRBD2 | -
TGTGCCAGCAGTTTACCATTCGGGACAGGGATAGAAAAACTGTTTTTT | CASSLPFGTGIEKLFF | TRBJ1-4 | TRBV28 | TRBD1 | -
TGTGCCAGTAGTATAGTAGGGCCCAGGGGTCAGCCCCAGCATTTT | CASSIVGPRGQPQHF | TRBJ1-5 | TRBV19 | - | -
TGTGCCAGCAGCCCCAGCCTCGGGGATGTAAGCACCGGGGAGCTGTTTTTT | CASSPSLGDVSTGELFF | TRBJ2-2 | TRBV21-1 | - | -
TGTGCCAGCACCCCTCCCCGCGGAGGCCTCTCCTACAATGAGCAGTTCTTC | CASTPPRGGLSYNEQFF | TRBJ2-1 | TRBV28 | - | -
TGTGCCAGCAGAGAAGGACAGATTGGGGCCAACGTCCTGACTTTC | CASREGQIGANVLTF | TRBJ2-6 | TRBV28 | - | once
TGTGCCAGCCACTGGGGGAGGGTAGGCGAGCAGTACTTC | CASHWGRVGEQYF | TRBJ2-7 | TRBV12-3/TRBV12-4 | TRBD2 | -
TGTGCCTGGACCCCGACTCTTAACACCGGGGAGCTGTTTTTT | CAWTPTLNTGELFF | TRBJ2-2 | TRBV30 | - | -
TGTGCCAGCAGCTTCCTTATGGGACAGGGGGCATCCTATAATTCACCCCTCCACTTT | CASSFLMGQGASYNSPLHF | TRBJ1-6 | TRBV5-5 | TRBD1 | -
TGCGCCAGCAGCTTGAGGGACAGGGGGCTAGGCGAGCAGTACTTC | CASSLRDRGLGEQYF | TRBJ2-7 | TRBV5-1 | TRBD1 | -
TGTGCCAGCAAACGCTGGGACAGTAGCAATCAGCCCCAGCATTTT | CASKRWDSSNQPQHF | TRBJ1-5 | TRBV28 | TRBD1 | -
TGCAGCGTTGGGGCGGGACAGGGACTTGAGCAGTTCTTC | CSVGAGQGLEQFF | TRBJ2-1 | TRBV29-1 | TRBD1 | few
TGTGCTAGTGATACTTCGGACAGGGTATGGGCATGGGGAGCCCTAAGCTCCTACGAGCAGTACTTC | CASDTSDRVWAWGALSSYEQYF | TRBJ2-7 | TRBV12-5 | TRBD1 | -
TGTGCCAGCAGCGCTCAGGGGGGCAGGGGTACAGATACGCAGTATTTT | CASSAQGGRGTDTQYF | TRBJ2-3 | TRBV9 | - | -
TGTGCCAGCAGTTTTTCAGGGTTGGGGTACGAGCAGTACTTC | CASSFSGLGYEQYF | TRBJ2-7 | TRBV28 | - | -
TGTGCCAGCACCGATACACGGGGAAGCGAGCAGTACTTC | CASTDTRGSEQYF | TRBJ2-7 | TRBV6-5 | - | -
TGTGCCAGTAGTATGAGTGGCGGATCATTAAACAATGAGCAGTTCTTC | CASSMSGGSLNNEQFF | TRBJ2-1 | TRBV19 | - | -
TGTGCCAGCAGCCCCCGGGACAGGGGGCGAGGATATGGCTACACCTTC | CASSPRDRGRGYGYTF | TRBJ1-2 | TRBV7-2 | TRBD1 | once
TGCGCCAGCAGCCCCCCTTACCTAACGACTGCTGGGGCCAACGTCCTGACTTTC | CASSPPYLTTAGANVLTF | TRBJ2-6 | TRBV5-1 | - | -
TGTGCCAGTACCGGGGGGTATAGCAATCAGCCCCAGCATTTT | CASTGGYSNQPQHF | TRBJ1-5 | TRBV19 | - | -